The next 14 T cell receptor beta chains were all read from a single sample in a study of T cell responses to AZD1222 COVID-19 vaccine. Libraries were prepared by immunoSEQ multiplex PCR; TCRdb keeps only in-frame clonotypes and omits some of them. The data contain 130,000 to 150,000 clones, 88% of them seen just once; the ten biggest clones take up about 15%. Sequencing used peripheral blood, obtained on day 0 of AZD1222 vaccination. Every receptor here comes from an adult in good health.

This chain links TRBV19 with TRBJ2-5, with 9 bases matching TRBD2. The germline V gene has CDR1 LNHDA and CDR2 SQIVND (reference sequence). J gave up 3 bases and V 10 bases, and 6 bases lay outside the gene matches. The CDR3 totals 13 residues. The CDR3 DNA reads as TGTGCCACACGACTAGCGGTAAAAGAGACCCAGTACTTC. This encodes CATRLAVKETQYF.

This chain links TRBV3-1 (or the pseudogene TRBV3-2) with TRBJ2-7; no clear D. V gave up 0 bases and J gave up 3 bases, with 12 bases separating them. The CDR3 sequence is 15 residues long. The germline CDR1 and CDR2 sequences are LGHDT and YNNKEL (reference sequence). CDR3 residues: CASSQDRIVLYEQYF. The DNA for the CDR3 is TGTGCCAGCAGCCAAGATAGGATAGTACTCTACGAGCAGTACTTC.

The chain has TRBV9 and TRBJ1-2; maybe TRBD1 (5 bases). V was pared by 0 bases and J by 5 bases, with 14 bases between. This CDR3 is 15 amino acids long. CDR1 and CDR2 from the germline V gene are SGDLS and YYNGEE. The CDR3, as DNA: TGTGCCAGCAGCGTAGGGCAGGGCGGGCTATATGGCTACACCTTC. This encodes CASSVGQGGLYGYTF.

As for this clone: The same CDR3 arises from other DNA sequences in this sample as well. The rearrangement links TRBV27 to TRBJ1-2; D unresolved. Trimming removed 0 bases at V and 4 bases at J, with 6 bases between. Looked up from germline, CDR1 is MNHEY and CDR2 is SMNVEV (reference sequence). This CDR3 is built from 13 residues. CDR3 region: CASSLSGLYGYTF. The CDR3 bases are TGTGCCAGCAGTTTATCAGGACTCTATGGCTACACCTTC.

The chain uses TRBV9 and TRBJ1-2; tentative D call: TRBD1 (6 bases). This CDR3 is built from 17 residues. Germline CDR1 and CDR2: SGDLS and YYNGEE. V lost 1 base and J lost 0, with 16 bases in between. The CDR3 loop is CASSVSWTDDPNYGYTF. For the CDR3, the DNA is TGTGCCAGCAGCGTAAGTTGGACAGACGACCCTAACTATGGCTACACCTTC.

The V and J genes are TRBV7-9 and TRBJ1-2; 7 bases are a match to TRBD1. Germline CDR1 is SEHNR and CDR2 is FQNEAQ (reference sequence). Germline trimming cut 5 bases from V and 3 bases from J; bases unmatched to any gene: 3. CDR3 size: 13 residues. CDR3 bases: TGTGCCAGCAGCGATACAGGGGACTATGGCTACACCTTC. It yields the protein CASSDTGDYGYTF.

This chain joins TRBV18 and TRBJ1-1, with D possibly being TRBD1 (5 bases). Trimming took off 4 bases at V and 5 bases at J, with 20 bases between the two ends. Germline-derived CDR1 and CDR2 are KGHSH and LQKENI. This CDR3 has 16 residues. The CDR3 nucleotides read TGTGCCAGCTCACTGCACCGGGACCGACCGGGTACTGAAGCTTTCTTT. It is translated as CASSLHRDRPGTEAFF. The variable domain in full, with the rest retrieved from reference TRBV18 and TRBJ1-1, is NAGVMQNPRHLVRRRGQEARLRCSPMKGHSHVYWYRQLPEEGLKFMVYLQKENIIDESGMPKERFSAEFPKEGPSILRIQQVVRGDSAAYFCASSLHRDRPGTEAFFGQGTRLTVV.

The J gene is TRBJ2-1, the V gene TRBV28; D perhaps matches TRBD1 (6 bases). The CDR3 spans 14 residues. Trimming pared 8 bases from V and 6 bases from J, leaving 17 bases between. CDR1 and CDR2 (germline): MDHEN, SYDVKM. CDR3 region: CASYRVGARNEQFF. CDR3 DNA sequence: TGTGCCAGCTACAGGGTAGGGGCTCGCAATGAGCAGTTCTTC.

The rearrangement links TRBV6-6 to TRBJ2-1, with 7 nucleotides matching TRBD1. Germline CDR1 and CDR2: MNHNY and SVGAGI (reference sequence). The CDR3 is made up of 15 amino acids. Trimming at V came to 4 bases and at J to 0 bases, leaving 3 bases not matched to a gene. This CDR3 reads CASSSQGYSYNEQFF. The CDR3 coding sequence is TGTGCCAGCAGTTCACAGGGGTACTCCTACAATGAGCAGTTCTTC.

The rearrangement joins TRBV6-1 to TRBJ1-1, with D tentatively TRBD1 (5 bases). V gave up 0 bases and J gave up 6 bases, with 14 bases separating them. Germline V gene sequence: CDR1 MNHNS, CDR2 SASEGT. CDR3 length: 15 amino acids. Written as DNA, the CDR3 is TGTGCCAGCAGTGAAGCCTGGGGGGGATTGCCTGAAGCTTTCTTT. Residues: CASSEAWGGLPEAFF.

The chain uses TRBV7-9 and TRBJ1-1; D is undetermined. Germline V lookup: CDR1 SEHNR, CDR2 FQNEAQ (reference sequence). The ends were cut back, 5 bases at V and 4 bases at J, with 11 bases in the middle. This CDR3 has 13 residues. As DNA, the CDR3 is TGTGCCAGCAGCGGGAGTTGGGCCACTGAAGCTTTCTTT. Its translation: CASSGSWATEAFF.

V is TRBV7-2 and J is TRBJ2-3; TRBD2 might be the D (7 bases). This CDR3 is built from 16 residues. The germline CDR1 and CDR2 sequences are SGHTA and FQGNSA. Trimming pared 1 base from V and 5 bases from J, leaving 16 bases between. This chain's CDR3 is CASSLEGGGWGDTQYF. The DNA of the CDR3 is TGTGCCAGCAGCTTAGAGGGAGGGGGATGGGGAGATACGCAGTATTTT.

The chain uses TRBV29-1 and TRBJ1-2; unclear D gene. Trimming left V 2 bases short and J 3 bases short, with 7 bases between. The germline CDR1 and CDR2 sequences are SQVTM and ANQGSEA. This CDR3 has 12 residues. CDR3 in DNA: TGCAGCGTTGAATCGGTAGACTATGGCTACACCTTC. It is translated as CSVESVDYGYTF.

The rearrangement joins TRBV19 to TRBJ1-5; D uncertain. Trimming left V 4 bases short and J 3 bases short, with 10 bases between. Looked up from germline, CDR1 is LNHDA and CDR2 is SQIVND (reference sequence). This CDR3 region has 14 residues. The chain's CDR3 is CASSKAQFNQPQHF. Here the CDR3 DNA reads TGTGCCAGTAGTAAAGCACAGTTCAATCAGCCCCAGCATTTT.